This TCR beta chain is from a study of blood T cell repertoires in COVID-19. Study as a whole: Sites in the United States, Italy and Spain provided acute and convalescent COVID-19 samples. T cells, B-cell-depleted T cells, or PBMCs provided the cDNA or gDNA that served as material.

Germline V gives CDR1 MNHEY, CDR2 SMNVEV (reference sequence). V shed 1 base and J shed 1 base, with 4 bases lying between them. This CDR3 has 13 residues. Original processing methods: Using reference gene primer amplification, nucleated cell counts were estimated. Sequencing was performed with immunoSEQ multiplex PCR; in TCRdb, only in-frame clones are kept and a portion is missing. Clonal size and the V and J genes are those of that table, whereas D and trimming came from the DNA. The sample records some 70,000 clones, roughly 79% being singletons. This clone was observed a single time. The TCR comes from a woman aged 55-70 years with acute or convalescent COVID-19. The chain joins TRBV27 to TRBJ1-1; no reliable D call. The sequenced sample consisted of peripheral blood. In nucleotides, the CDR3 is TGTGCCAGCAGTTTATTCGGGAACACTGAAGCTTTCTTT. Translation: CASSLFGNTEAFF.